This TCR beta chain was recovered during a study of T-cell reconstitution after alpha-beta-depleted transplantation in children. Study-level findings and limits: T cells produced anew were the main source of T-cell counts and diversity one year after transplant.

Preparing the TCRbeta library involved the use of unique molecular identifiers. TCRdb passed the PCR reads through MiXCR, listing each CDR3 protein once. Among about 980,000 distinct CDR3 sequences listed, around 30% were seen once. As regards this clonotype: Its cognate antigen is unknown.

The CDR3 contains 13 residues. V lost 4 bases to trimming and J lost 6 bases, with 10 bases between them. Per germline, CDR1 KGHSH and CDR2 LQKENI. The receptor's source is a boy in the first two years of life who had a stem cell transplant for SCID, so the T cells may come from the graft donor. The sample here was PBMCs, mostly from graft donor cells, taken 360 days after TCRalphabeta/CD19-depleted stem cell transplant. The chain is built from TRBV18 and TRBJ1-5, with a possible D match to TRBD1 (6 bases). This CDR3 reads CASSQGGTQPQHF. In DNA, the CDR3 is TGTGCCAGCTCACAGGGGGGGACTCAGCCCCAGCATTTT.